Sequencing of this T cell receptor beta chain was carried out in a study of early T cells in non-severe SARS-CoV-2 infection. From the 5' RACE reads, TCRdb called clonotypes with MiXCR, one entry per CDR3 protein. The sample yields around 25,000 distinct CDR3 sequences, about 4.4% seen once. The sample holds a few counts of this clonotype. V was cut by 5 bases and J by 4 bases, with 12 bases left in between. This CDR3 is built from 14 residues. The germline V gene has CDR1 SGHTA and CDR2 FQGTGA. This TCR was recovered from an adult who was a healthcare worker with PCR-confirmed SARS-CoV-2 infection or an uninfected control (not recorded which). Sequenced material: whole blood. V and J are TRBV7-3 and TRBJ2-1; weak D call: TRBD2 (5 bases). CDR3 residues: CASSAGQVYNEQFF. The DNA of the CDR3 is TGTGCCAGCAGCGCGGGCCAAGTTTACAATGAGCAGTTCTTC. Drawing the rest from reference TRBV7-3 and TRBJ2-1, the complete variable domain is GAGVSQTPSNKVTEKGKYVELRCDPISGHTALYWYRQSLGQGPEFLIYFQGTGAADDSGLPNDRFFAVRPEGSVSTLKIQRTERGDSAVYLCASSAGQVYNEQFFGPGTRLTVL.